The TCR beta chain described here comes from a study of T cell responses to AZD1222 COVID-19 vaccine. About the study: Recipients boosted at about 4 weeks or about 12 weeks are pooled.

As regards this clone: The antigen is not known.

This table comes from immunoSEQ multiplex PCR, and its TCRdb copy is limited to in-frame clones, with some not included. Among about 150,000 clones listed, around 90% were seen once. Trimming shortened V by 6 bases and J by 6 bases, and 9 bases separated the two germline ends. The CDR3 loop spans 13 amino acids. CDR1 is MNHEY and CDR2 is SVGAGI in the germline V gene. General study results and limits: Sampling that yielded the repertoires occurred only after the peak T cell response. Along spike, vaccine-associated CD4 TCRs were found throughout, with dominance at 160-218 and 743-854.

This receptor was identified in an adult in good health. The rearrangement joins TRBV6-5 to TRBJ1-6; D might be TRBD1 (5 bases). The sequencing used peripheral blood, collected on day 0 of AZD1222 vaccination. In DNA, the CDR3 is TGTGCCAGCAGGAGGGACCGTAATTCACCCCTCCACTTT. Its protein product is CASRRDRNSPLHF.